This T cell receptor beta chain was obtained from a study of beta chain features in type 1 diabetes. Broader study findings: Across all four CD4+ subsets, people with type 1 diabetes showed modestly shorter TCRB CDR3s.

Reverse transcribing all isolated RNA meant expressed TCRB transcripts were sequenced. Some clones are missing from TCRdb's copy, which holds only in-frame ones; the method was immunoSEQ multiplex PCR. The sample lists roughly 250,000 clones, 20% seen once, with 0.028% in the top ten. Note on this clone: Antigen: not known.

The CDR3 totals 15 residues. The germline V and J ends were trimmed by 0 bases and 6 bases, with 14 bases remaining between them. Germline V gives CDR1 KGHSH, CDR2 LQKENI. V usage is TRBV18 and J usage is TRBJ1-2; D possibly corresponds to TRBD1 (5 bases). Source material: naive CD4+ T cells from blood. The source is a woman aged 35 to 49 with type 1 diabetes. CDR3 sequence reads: CASSPPSGHLHGYTF. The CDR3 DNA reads TGTGCCAGCTCACCACCGTCAGGGCATTTGCATGGCTACACCTTC.